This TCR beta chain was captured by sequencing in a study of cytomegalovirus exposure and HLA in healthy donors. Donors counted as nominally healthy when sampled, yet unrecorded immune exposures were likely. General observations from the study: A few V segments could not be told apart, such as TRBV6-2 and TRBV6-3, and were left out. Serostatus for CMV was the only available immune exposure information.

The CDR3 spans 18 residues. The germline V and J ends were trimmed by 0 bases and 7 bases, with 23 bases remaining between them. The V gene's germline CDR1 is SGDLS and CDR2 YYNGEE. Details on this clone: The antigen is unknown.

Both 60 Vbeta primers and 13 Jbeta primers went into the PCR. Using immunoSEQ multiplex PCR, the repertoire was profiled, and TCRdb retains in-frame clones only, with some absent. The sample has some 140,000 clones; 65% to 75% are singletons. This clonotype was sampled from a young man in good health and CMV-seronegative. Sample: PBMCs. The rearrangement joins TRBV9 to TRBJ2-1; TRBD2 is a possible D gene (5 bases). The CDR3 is CASSVGPASFLAGNEQFF. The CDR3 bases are TGTGCCAGCAGCGTAGGTCCTGCCAGCTTCCTTGCGGGTAATGAGCAGTTCTTC.